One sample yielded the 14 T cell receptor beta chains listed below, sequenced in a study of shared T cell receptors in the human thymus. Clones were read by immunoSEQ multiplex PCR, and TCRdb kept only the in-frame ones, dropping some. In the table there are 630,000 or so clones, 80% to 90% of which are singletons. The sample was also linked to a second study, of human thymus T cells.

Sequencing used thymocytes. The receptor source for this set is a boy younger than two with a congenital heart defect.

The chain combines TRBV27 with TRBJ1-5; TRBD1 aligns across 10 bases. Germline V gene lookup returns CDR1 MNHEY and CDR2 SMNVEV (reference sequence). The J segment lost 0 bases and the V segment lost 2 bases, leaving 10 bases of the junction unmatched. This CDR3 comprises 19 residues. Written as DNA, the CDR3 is TGTGCCAGCAGTTTAGGGGGACAGGGGTTTGGGTATAGCAATCAGCCCCAGCATTTT. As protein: CASSLGGQGFGYSNQPQHF.

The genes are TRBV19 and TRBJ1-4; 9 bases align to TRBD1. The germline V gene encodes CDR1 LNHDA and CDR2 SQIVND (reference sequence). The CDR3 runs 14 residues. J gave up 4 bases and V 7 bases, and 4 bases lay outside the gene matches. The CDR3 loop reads CASTGTGINEKLFF. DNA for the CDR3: TGTGCCAGTACGGGGACAGGGATTAATGAAAAACTGTTTTTT.

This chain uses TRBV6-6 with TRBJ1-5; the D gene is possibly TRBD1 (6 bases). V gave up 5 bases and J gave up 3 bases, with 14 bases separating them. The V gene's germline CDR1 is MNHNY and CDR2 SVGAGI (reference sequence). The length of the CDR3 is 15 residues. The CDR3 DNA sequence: TGTGCCAGCAGTCACCCCGGGACAATCAATCAGCCCCAGCATTTT. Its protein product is CASSHPGTINQPQHF.

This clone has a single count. The CDR3 is CASRSSGTKNEQFF. Written as DNA, the CDR3 is TGTGCCAGCAGGAGTTCCGGGACTAAAAATGAGCAGTTCTTC. The V gene is TRBV27, the J gene TRBJ2-1, with TRBD2 matching 7 bases. In germline, CDR1 is MNHEY, CDR2 SMNVEV (reference sequence). J was trimmed by 7 bases and V by 6 bases; bases with no gene match: 9. CDR3 length equals 14 residues.

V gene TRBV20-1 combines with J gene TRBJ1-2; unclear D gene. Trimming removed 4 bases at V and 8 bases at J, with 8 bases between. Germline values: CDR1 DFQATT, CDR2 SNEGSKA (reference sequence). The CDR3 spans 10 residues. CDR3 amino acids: CSAILSGYTF. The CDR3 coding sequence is TGCAGTGCTATTCTTAGCGGCTACACCTTC.

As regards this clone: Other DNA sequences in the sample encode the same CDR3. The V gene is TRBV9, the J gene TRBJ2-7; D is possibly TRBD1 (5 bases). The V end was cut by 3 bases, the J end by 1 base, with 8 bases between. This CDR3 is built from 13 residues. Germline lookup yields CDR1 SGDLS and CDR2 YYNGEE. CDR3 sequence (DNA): TGTGCCAGCAGCGCTGACAGTTCCTACGAGCAGTACTTC. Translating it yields CASSADSSYEQYF. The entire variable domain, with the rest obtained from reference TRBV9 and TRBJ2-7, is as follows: DSGVTQTPKHLITATGQRVTLRCSPRSGDLSVYWYQQSLDQGLQFLIQYYNGEERAKGNILERFSAQQFPDLHSELNLSSLELGDSALYFCASSADSSYEQYFGPGTRLTVT.

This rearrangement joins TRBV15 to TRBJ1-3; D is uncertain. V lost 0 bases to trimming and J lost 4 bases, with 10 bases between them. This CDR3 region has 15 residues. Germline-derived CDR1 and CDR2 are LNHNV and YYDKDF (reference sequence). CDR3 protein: CATSRDLGGGNTIYF. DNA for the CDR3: TGTGCCACCAGCAGAGATCTTGGAGGAGGAAACACCATATATTTT.

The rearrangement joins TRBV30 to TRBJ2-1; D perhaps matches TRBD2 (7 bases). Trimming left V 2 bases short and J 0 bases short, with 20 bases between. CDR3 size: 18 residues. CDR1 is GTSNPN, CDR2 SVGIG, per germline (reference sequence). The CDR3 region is CAWSSTTGGRSSYNEQFF. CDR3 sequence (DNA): TGTGCCTGGAGTTCCACCACGGGGGGCCGGAGCTCCTACAATGAGCAGTTCTTC.

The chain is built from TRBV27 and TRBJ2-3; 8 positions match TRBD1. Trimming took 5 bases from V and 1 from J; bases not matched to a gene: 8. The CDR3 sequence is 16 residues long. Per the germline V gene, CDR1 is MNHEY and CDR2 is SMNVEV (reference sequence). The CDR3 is CASSKRTGSGTDTQYF. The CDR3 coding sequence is TGTGCCAGCAGTAAAAGGACAGGGAGCGGCACAGATACGCAGTATTTT.

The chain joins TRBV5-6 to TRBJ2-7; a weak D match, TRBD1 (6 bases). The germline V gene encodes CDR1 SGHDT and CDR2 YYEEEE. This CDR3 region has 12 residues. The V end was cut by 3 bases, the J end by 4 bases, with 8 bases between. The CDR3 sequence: CASSSQGYEQYF. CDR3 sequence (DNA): TGTGCCAGCAGCTCACAGGGTTACGAGCAGTACTTC. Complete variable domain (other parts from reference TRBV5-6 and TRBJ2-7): DAGVTQSPTHLIKTRGQQVTLRCSPKSGHDTVSWYQQALGQGPQFIFQYYEEEERQRGNFPDRFSGHQFPNYSSELNVNALLLGDSALYLCASSSQGYEQYFGPGTRLTVT.

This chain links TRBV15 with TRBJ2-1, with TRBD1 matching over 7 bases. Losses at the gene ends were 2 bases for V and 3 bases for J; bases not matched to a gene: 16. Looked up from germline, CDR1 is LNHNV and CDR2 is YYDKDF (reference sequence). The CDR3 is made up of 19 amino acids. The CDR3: CATSRHSSQGNPHYNEQFF. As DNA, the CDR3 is TGTGCCACCAGCAGACACAGCTCACAGGGGAATCCCCACTACAATGAGCAGTTCTTC. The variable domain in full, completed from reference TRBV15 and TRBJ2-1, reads DAMVIQNPRYQVTQFGKPVTLSCSQTLNHNVMYWYQQKSSQAPKLLFHYYDKDFNNEADTPDNFQSRRPNTSFCFLDIRSPGLGDTAMYLCATSRHSSQGNPHYNEQFFGPGTRLTVL.

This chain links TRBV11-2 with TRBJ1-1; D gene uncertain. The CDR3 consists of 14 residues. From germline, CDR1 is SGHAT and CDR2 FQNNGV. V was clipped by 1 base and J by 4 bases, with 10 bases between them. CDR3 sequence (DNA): TGTGCCAGCAGCTTAGGCGGAGGTCCCACTGAAGCTTTCTTT. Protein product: CASSLGGGPTEAFF.

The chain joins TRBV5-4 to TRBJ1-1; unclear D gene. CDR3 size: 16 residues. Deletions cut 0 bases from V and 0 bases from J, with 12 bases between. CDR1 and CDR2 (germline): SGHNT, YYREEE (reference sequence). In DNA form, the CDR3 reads TGTGCCAGCAGCTTGGGCGCCAGAGACTTGAACACTGAAGCTTTCTTT. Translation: CASSLGARDLNTEAFF.

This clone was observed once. The CDR3 region is CASSADRGRSEQYF. In DNA, the CDR3 is TGTGCCAGCAGCGCAGACAGGGGTCGGTCCGAGCAGTACTTC. The chain is built from TRBV9 and TRBJ2-7, with 8 bases lining up with TRBD1. V was clipped by 3 bases and J by 6 bases; unmatched bases: 8. This CDR3 is 14 amino acids long. Germline lookup yields CDR1 SGDLS and CDR2 YYNGEE. Full variable domain (rest looked up from reference TRBV9 and TRBJ2-7): DSGVTQTPKHLITATGQRVTLRCSPRSGDLSVYWYQQSLDQGLQFLIQYYNGEERAKGNILERFSAQQFPDLHSELNLSSLELGDSALYFCASSADRGRSEQYFGPGTRLTVT.